Below are 30 T cell receptor beta chains sequenced from a single sample in a study of cytomegalovirus exposure and HLA in healthy donors. This PCR relied on a set of 60 Vbeta primers and 13 Jbeta primers. Sequenced by immunoSEQ multiplex PCR; TCRdb stores in-frame clones only, minus some. Of fewer than 200,000 clones in the sample, just under 80% are singletons; the top ten hold 1.3%. The sequenced sample was PBMCs. These receptors were taken from a man aged 25 to 45 in good health and CMV-seronegative.

The J gene is TRBJ2-1, the V gene TRBV4-2; TRBD2 is a possible D gene (6 bases). CDR1 and CDR2 (germline): LGHNA, YNFKEQ. The CDR3 spans 15 residues. The V end lost 3 bases, the J end lost 10 bases, and 19 bases lay between the germline ends. The CDR3 region has the DNA TGTGCCAGCAGCCAGGATAGCGGCTCGTCACCCGAGCAGTTCTTC. Protein: CASSQDSGSSPEQFF.

This chain joins TRBV13 and TRBJ1-1; D remains ambiguous. The V gene's germline CDR1 is PRHDT and CDR2 FYEKMQ (reference sequence). This CDR3 is built from 15 residues. V was clipped by 5 bases and J by 5 bases, with 18 bases between them. CDR3 protein: CASSPSEGSWTEAFF. The CDR3 nucleotides are TGTGCCAGCAGCCCAAGTGAGGGATCGTGGACTGAAGCTTTCTTT.

The V and J genes are TRBV6-6 and TRBJ2-7; 8 bases are a match to TRBD1. Per germline, CDR1 MNHNY and CDR2 SVGAGI (reference sequence). This CDR3 region has 14 residues. The J segment lost 6 bases and the V segment lost 4 bases, leaving 8 bases of the junction unmatched. The CDR3 region is CASSSIGQGGEQYF. DNA of the CDR3: TGTGCCAGCAGTTCCATCGGACAGGGTGGCGAGCAGTACTTC.

This clone occurred once. The rearrangement joins TRBV21-1 to TRBJ1-3; no DNA check was done on the table's D call, TRBD1. TRBV21-1 is a pseudogene locus. The CDR3 has 17 residues. CDR3 in amino acids: CASSKGATNHPGNTIYF. The CDR3 DNA sequence: TGTGCCAGCAGCAAGGGGGCAACTAACCACCCCGGAAACACCATATATTTT.

CDR3 bases: TGTGCCAGCAGCGTAGAGGGTGGGACTAGCGGGACCTCCCCTACCAAAAACATTCAGTACTTC. Translated, it gives CASSVEGGTSGTSPTKNIQYF. This chain joins TRBV9 and TRBJ2-4; 13 nucleotides align to TRBD2. V shed 0 bases and J 2 bases; nucleotides not matched to a gene: 14. CDR1 SGDLS and CDR2 YYNGEE come from the germline V gene. This CDR3 contains 21 residues.

V and J are TRBV15 and TRBJ2-7, with D hard to call. The CDR3 is 15 residues long. Germline-derived CDR1 and CDR2 are LNHNV and YYDKDF (reference sequence). Trimming took off 3 bases at V and 0 bases at J, with 12 bases between the two ends. CDR3 sequence (DNA): TGTGCCACCAGCAGCGAGTATCCGGGCTCCTACGAGCAGTACTTC. Protein product: CATSSEYPGSYEQYF.

This clone appeared a few times. V and J are TRBV6-6 and TRBJ2-7; 7 bases match TRBD1. After removal of 6 bases from V and 5 bases from J, the junction contained 4 bases not matched to a gene. Germline assignment: CDR1 MNHNY and CDR2 SVGAGI (reference sequence). This CDR3 has 12 amino acids. The CDR3 DNA reads TGTGCCAGCAGCTTAACAGGGGACGAGCAGTACTTC. Residues: CASSLTGDEQYF.

The chain links TRBV6-5 to TRBJ2-7; 9 nucleotides match TRBD1. V trimming: 6 bases; J trimming: 3 bases; junction bases outside the gene matches: 9. Germline V gives CDR1 MNHEY, CDR2 SVGAGI. The CDR3 sequence is 15 residues long. CDR3 residues: CASSPPGQGVYEQYF. The DNA of the CDR3 is TGTGCCAGCAGCCCACCGGGACAGGGTGTCTACGAGCAGTACTTC.

The chain uses TRBV5-4 and TRBJ2-3; D might be TRBD1 (7 bases). Germline values: CDR1 SGHNT, CDR2 YYREEE (reference sequence). This CDR3 comprises 17 residues. Between the trimmed V and J ends, which lost 5 bases and 2 bases, there was a span of 21 bases. In DNA, the CDR3 is TGTGCCAGCAGTAGTCGCAGGGGGGTGAGTCACACAGATACGCAGTATTTT. Its translation: CASSSRRGVSHTDTQYF.

This chain uses TRBV27 with TRBJ2-1, with 7 bases that match TRBD2. The CDR3 loop spans 15 amino acids. CDR1 is MNHEY, CDR2 SMNVEV, per germline (reference sequence). J gave up 6 bases and V 3 bases, and 8 bases lay outside the gene matches. CDR3 amino acids: CASSFVFASGNEQFF. The CDR3 DNA is TGTGCCAGCAGTTTTGTATTTGCTAGCGGCAATGAGCAGTTCTTC.

The V and J genes are TRBV6-5 and TRBJ1-1; D remains unclear. CDR3 length: 16 amino acids. The germline V and J ends were trimmed by 1 base and 8 bases, with 20 bases remaining between them. Per the germline V gene, CDR1 is MNHEY and CDR2 is SVGAGI. Here the CDR3 DNA reads TGTGCCAGCAGTTACTATTTGACGGGAACTGGGTCCGAAGCTTTCTTT. Its protein is CASSYYLTGTGSEAFF.

This clone has a count of ten or more. This chain connects TRBV7-9 to TRBJ1-1, with D unresolved. The V end was cut by 3 bases, the J end by 1 base, with 6 bases between. Germline CDR1 and CDR2: SEHNR and FQNEAQ (reference sequence). The CDR3 sequence is 13 residues long. CDR3 DNA: TGTGCCAGCAGCTTTGAGGGGAACACTGAAGCTTTCTTT. Translated, it gives CASSFEGNTEAFF. Combining the CDR3 with reference TRBV7-9 and TRBJ1-1 gives the whole variable domain DTGVSQNPRHKITKRGQNVTFRCDPISEHNRLYWYRQTLGQGPEFLTYFQNEAQLEKSRLLSDRFSAERPKGSFSTLEIQRTEQGDSAMYLCASSFEGNTEAFFGQGTRLTVV.

V usage is TRBV29-1 and J usage is TRBJ2-7; perhaps TRBD1 as D (6 bases). In germline, CDR1 is SQVTM, CDR2 ANQGSEA. This CDR3 is built from 13 residues. V was trimmed by 4 bases and J by 5 bases, leaving 15 bases between them. CDR3 loop: CSVVEVRGDEQYF. CDR3 in DNA: TGCAGCGTTGTAGAGGTCAGGGGAGACGAGCAGTACTTC.

This clone has only one observation. The V and J genes are TRBV7-2 and TRBJ2-2, with a possible D match to TRBD1 (6 bases). Per germline, CDR1 SGHTA and CDR2 FQGNSA. V lost 8 bases and J 2 bases, leaving 15 bases between the germline ends. The CDR3 sequence is 15 residues long. CDR3 coding DNA: TGTGCCAGCCGAACCGACAGGCCCAACACCGGGGAGCTGTTTTTT. Translation: CASRTDRPNTGELFF. Full variable domain (remainder filled in from reference TRBV7-2 and TRBJ2-2): GAGVSQSPSNKVTEKGKDVELRCDPISGHTALYWYRQSLGQGLEFLIYFQGNSAPDKSGLPSDRFSAERTGGSVSTLTIQRTQQEDSAVYLCASRTDRPNTGELFFGEGSRLTVL.

With regard to this clone: A read error may account for a junction end that differs from germline. The rearrangement uses TRBV7-7 and TRBJ2-5; 7 nucleotides match TRBD2. CDR3 size: 14 residues. Germline V gene data show CDR1 as SSHAT and CDR2 as FNYEAQ (reference sequence). CDR3 DNA: TGTGCTAGCAGCTTAGCGGGCAGCGGGGAGACCCAGTACTTC. Its translation: CASSLAGSGETQYF.

This chain links TRBV2 with TRBJ1-6, with no clear D. The germline V gene has CDR1 SNHLY and CDR2 FYNNEI. V was pared by 0 bases and J by 14 bases, with 14 bases between. The CDR3 is 14 residues long. CDR3 in DNA: TGTGCCAGCAGTGAAGCCACTTTAGCTGTCACCCTCCACTTT. Its protein product is CASSEATLAVTLHF. Supplemented by reference TRBV2 and TRBJ1-6, the full variable domain reads EPEVTQTPSHQVTQMGQEVILRCVPISNHLYFYWYRQILGQKVEFLVSFYNNEISEKSEIFDDQFSVERPDGSNFTLKIRSTKLEDSAMYFCASSEATLAVTLHFGNGTRLTVT.

The rearrangement uses TRBV30 and TRBJ1-4; D may be TRBD1 (5 bases). Germline CDR1 GTSNPN, CDR2 SVGIG (reference sequence). The V and J ends lost 7 bases and 8 bases respectively, with 17 bases between them. CDR3 size: 13 residues. CDR3 loop: CASAGTAGEKLFF. The CDR3 DNA reads TGTGCCTCTGCCGGGACCGCGGGAGAAAAACTGTTTTTT.

The table lists this clone with a count of one. This rearrangement joins TRBV11-2 to TRBJ2-3; no clear D. From germline, CDR1 is SGHAT and CDR2 FQNNGV. There are 14 residues in the CDR3. With 0 bases removed from V and 10 bases from J, the gap between germline ends came to 14 bases. The CDR3 nucleotides are TGTGCCAGCAGCTTAGATCCCCCCCCATTCCCGCAGTATTTT. Its protein is CASSLDPPPFPQYF.

The chain recombines TRBV7-8 with TRBJ2-2; TRBD2 agrees at 9 bases. J was trimmed by 4 bases and V by 5 bases; bases with no gene match: 2. This CDR3 comprises 14 residues. Germline V gene data show CDR1 as SGHVS and CDR2 as FQNEAQ. CDR3: CASSNSGGTGELFF. In DNA, the CDR3 is TGTGCCAGCAGCAATAGCGGGGGCACCGGGGAGCTGTTTTTT.

This chain uses TRBV7-3 with TRBJ2-3, with 9 bases matching TRBD1. V gave up 5 bases and J gave up 4 bases; unmatched junction bases: 10. The CDR3 length is 16 residues. Per germline, CDR1 SGHTA and CDR2 FQGTGA. The CDR3 nucleotides read TGTGCCAGCAGCGGAGGGACAGGGCTAGCCGCAGATACGCAGTATTTT. Amino acid sequence: CASSGGTGLAADTQYF.

The genes are TRBV28 and TRBJ2-7; possibly TRBD1 for D (6 bases). CDR1 and CDR2 (germline): MDHEN, SYDVKM. This CDR3 spans 14 amino acids. With 3 bases removed from V and 5 bases from J, the gap between germline ends came to 14 bases. The CDR3 DNA sequence: TGTGCCAGCAGTTTCCCCCGGGACATACACGAGCAGTACTTC. This codes for CASSFPRDIHEQYF.

This chain links TRBV6-5 with TRBJ2-7; D ambiguous. Germline CDR1 and CDR2: MNHEY and SVGAGI. The CDR3 length is 14 residues. V dropped 2 bases and J dropped 0 bases, with 8 bases sitting between them. CDR3 residues: CASSYTDGSYEQYF. DNA of the CDR3: TGTGCCAGCAGTTACACTGATGGCTCCTACGAGCAGTACTTC.

The V and J genes are TRBV7-2 and TRBJ2-3, with D hard to call. The length of the CDR3 is 13 residues. Germline loops: CDR1 SGHTA, CDR2 FQGNSA. V was clipped by 3 bases and J by 5 bases, with 9 bases between them. The CDR3 spells CASSFKSRDTQYF. In nucleotides, the CDR3 is TGTGCCAGCAGCTTTAAGAGTCGAGATACGCAGTATTTT.

The chain combines TRBV30 with TRBJ2-6; perhaps TRBD1 as D (6 bases). This CDR3 is built from 17 residues. The germline V and J ends were trimmed by 3 bases and 0 bases, with 15 bases remaining between them. In germline, CDR1 is GTSNPN, CDR2 SVGIG (reference sequence). The CDR3 here is CAWSRTGHSSGANVLTF. The CDR3 coding sequence is TGTGCCTGGAGCCGAACGGGACACAGCTCTGGGGCCAACGTCCTGACTTTC.

This chain joins TRBV7-2 and TRBJ2-7, with 9 bases aligning to TRBD2. Germline values: CDR1 SGHTA, CDR2 FQGNSA. V shed 1 base and J 1 base; nucleotides not matched to a gene: 8. This CDR3 has 17 amino acids. This CDR3 reads CASSLVRASGTSYEQYF. CDR3 DNA: TGTGCCAGCAGCTTAGTAAGGGCTAGCGGGACTTCCTACGAGCAGTACTTC.

The rearrangement uses TRBV19 and TRBJ1-3; D is unclear. The CDR3 runs 14 residues. Germline V gene data show CDR1 as LNHDA and CDR2 as SQIVND (reference sequence). The V end lost 1 base, the J end lost 2 bases, and 6 bases lay between the germline ends. The CDR3: CASSIVETGNTIYF. The CDR3 DNA sequence: TGTGCCAGTAGTATAGTAGAAACTGGAAACACCATATATTTT.

This rearrangement joins TRBV19 to TRBJ1-5, with 9 bases aligning to TRBD1. The CDR3 consists of 15 residues. Trimming at V came to 5 bases and at J to 5 bases, leaving 7 bases not matched to a gene. Per the germline V gene, CDR1 is LNHDA and CDR2 is SQIVND (reference sequence). The CDR3 is CASSPRQGGYQPQHF. For the CDR3, the DNA is TGTGCCAGTAGTCCCCGACAGGGGGGCTATCAGCCCCAGCATTTT.

The chain joins TRBV2 to TRBJ2-3; D uncertain. Per the germline V gene, CDR1 is SNHLY and CDR2 is FYNNEI. Trimming shortened V by 8 bases and J by 2 bases, and 5 bases separated the two germline ends. This CDR3 is 11 amino acids long. The CDR3 bases are TGTGCCAGCTCTTTCACAGATACGCAGTATTTT. Translating gives CASSFTDTQYF.

The gene calls are TRBV30 and TRBJ1-5, with D unclear. The length of the CDR3 is 12 residues. Germline CDR1 reads GTSNPN; CDR2 reads SVGIG (reference sequence). V lost 1 base, J lost 10 bases, and 11 bases lay in between. The CDR3 loop reads CAWSGGAGPQHF. As DNA, the CDR3 is TGTGCCTGGAGTGGAGGTGCCGGACCCCAGCATTTT.

CDR3 coding DNA: TGTGCCAGCAGTTCGGACAGCTACACAGATACGCAGTATTTT. Translation: CASSSDSYTDTQYF. The chain is built from TRBV6-5 and TRBJ2-3, with D tentatively TRBD1 (6 bases). V was cut by 4 bases and J by 2 bases, with 10 bases left in between. Germline values: CDR1 MNHEY, CDR2 SVGAGI. This CDR3 is 14 amino acids long.